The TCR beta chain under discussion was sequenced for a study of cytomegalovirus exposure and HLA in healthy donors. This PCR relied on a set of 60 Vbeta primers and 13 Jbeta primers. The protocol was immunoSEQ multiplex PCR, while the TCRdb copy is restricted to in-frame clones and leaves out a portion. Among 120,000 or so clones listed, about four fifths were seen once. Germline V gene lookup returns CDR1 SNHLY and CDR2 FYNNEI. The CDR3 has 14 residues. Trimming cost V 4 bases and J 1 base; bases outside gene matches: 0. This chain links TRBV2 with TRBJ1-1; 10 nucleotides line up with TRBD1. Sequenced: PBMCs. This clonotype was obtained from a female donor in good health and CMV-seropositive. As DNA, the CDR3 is TGTGCCAGCAGTGGGGACAGGGGGAACACTGAAGCTTTCTTT. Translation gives CASSGDRGNTEAFF. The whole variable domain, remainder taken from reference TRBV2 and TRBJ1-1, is EPEVTQTPSHQVTQMGQEVILRCVPISNHLYFYWYRQILGQKVEFLVSFYNNEISEKSEIFDDQFSVERPDGSNFTLKIRSTKLEDSAMYFCASSGDRGNTEAFFGQGTRLTVV.